A selection of T cell receptor beta chains follows, all from one sample in a study of CD8+ T cells in alopecia areata. The data were produced by immunoSEQ multiplex PCR, yet TCRdb's version contains in-frame clones alone and is incomplete. Altogether roughly 46,000 clones are present, 55% to 75% being singletons, with the ten largest covering over 20%. Sequencing was performed on CD8+ T cells sorted from blood, taken at week 4, from a patient treated with tofacitinib. All receptors derive from a human donor with alopecia areata. The conserved cysteine and the conserved F or W are not part of the CDR3 here.

j_gene	v_gene	CDR3aa
TRBJ1-1	TRBV9	ASSALTGYWITEAF
TRBJ2-1	TRBV30	AWTDYNEQF
TRBJ2-3	TRBV9	ASSVSGGAADTQY
TRBJ2-5	TRBV4-3	ASSPISQETQY
TRBJ1-5	TRBV27	ASSDRGLSNQPQH
TRBJ2-1	TRBV29-1	MADVYNEQF
TRBJ2-5	TRBV27	ASSPSTGDRQETQY
TRBJ1-1	TRBV19	ASTTGANTEAF
TRBJ2-7	TRBV7-2	ASSDLYEQY
TRBJ2-7	TRBV29-1	SVGTGESYEQY
TRBJ2-5	TRBV15	ATSRYLDREGETQY
TRBJ1-4	TRBV4-3	ASSQDGQATNEKLF
TRBJ2-1	TRBV13	ASSPSPYNEQF
TRBJ2-2	TRBV30	AWMPNTGELF
TRBJ2-2	TRBV29-1	SAILLSTGELF
TRBJ2-5	TRBV9	ASSVEGAYQETQY
TRBJ2-7	TRBV2	ASSEFDRDTYEQY
TRBJ1-1	TRBV30	AWSPTNTEAF
TRBJ2-2	TRBV4-3	ASSQDRTGELF
TRBJ1-1	TRBV4-3	ASSQQQGITEAF
TRBJ1-1	TRBV29-1	SLGLNTEAF
TRBJ1-1	TRBV19	ASRGQTNTEAF
TRBJ1-2	TRBV25-1	ASTRGGPEDGYT
TRBJ1-2	TRBV15	ATSRDRLQPGGYT
TRBJ1-3	TRBV30	AWSYFPGQGLRSGNTIY
TRBJ2-1	TRBV9	ASSVVAENNEQF
TRBJ1-2	TRBV10-3	AISEKGIDGYT
TRBJ2-7	TRBV15	ATSRAGSYEQY
TRBJ1-1	TRBV25-1	ASSVSGGTEAF
TRBJ2-2	TRBV2	ASLDTGELF
TRBJ2-7	TRBV29-1	SVRGDSSYEQY
TRBJ1-2	TRBV13	ASSPGQRENGYT
TRBJ2-7	TRBV6-5	ATRQGTYEQY
TRBJ2-1	TRBV5-1	ASTLTGYNEQF
TRBJ2-3	TRBV5-8	ASSGTGGGTDTQY
TRBJ1-6	TRBV4-3	ASSQEAPTTNSPLH
TRBJ1-2	TRBV5-6	ASTYSGTPIYGYT
TRBJ2-6	TRBV29-1	SVVETVYSGANVLT
TRBJ2-2	TRBV7-3	ASSLGLAGDGELF
TRBJ2-3	TRBV13	ASSLTRDSLTDTQY
TRBJ1-5	TRBV27	ASRESQGNQPQH
TRBJ1-5	TRBV7-2	ASSHTTARDQPQH